Below are 24 T cell receptor beta chains sequenced from a single sample in a study of blood T cells in healthy people across ages. With a J-beta primer mix and a sample-barcoded 5' primer, a second PCR ran 7 to 11 cycles. Each CDR3 protein is one row after TCRdb ran MiXCR on the 5' RACE reads. The sample consists of almost 800,000 distinct CDR3 sequences, over 45% of them appearing once. The specimen was blood. These receptors were obtained from a man aged 25-45 years in good health.

V and J are TRBV20-1 and TRBJ2-7, with TRBD2 matching over 8 bases. The V segment lost 5 bases and the J segment 2 bases; nucleotides outside the gene matches: 8. Germline V CDR1 and CDR2: DFQATT, SNEGSKA (reference sequence). This CDR3 is built from 14 residues. CDR3 bases: TGCAGTGCTCACCCGGGGGGGGCCCCCTACGAGCAGTACTTC. Encoded protein: CSAHPGGAPYEQYF.

The chain employs TRBV14 and TRBJ1-5, with D uncertain. The germline V gene encodes CDR1 SGHDN and CDR2 FVKESK. The CDR3 spans 15 residues. The V end lost 7 bases, the J end lost 7 bases, and 20 bases lay between the germline ends. The CDR3 reads CASTLGGGSWQPQHF. CDR3 coding DNA: TGTGCCAGCACCCTAGGAGGCGGGAGTTGGCAGCCCCAGCATTTT.

This rearrangement joins TRBV20-1 to TRBJ2-6; a possible D gene is TRBD2 (6 bases). V was cut by 0 bases and J by 0 bases, with 12 bases left in between. Germline CDR1 is DFQATT and CDR2 is SNEGSKA (reference sequence). The CDR3 loop spans 17 amino acids. CDR3 DNA sequence: TGCAGTGCTAGAGATTGGACTACCCCCTCTGGGGCCAACGTCCTGACTTTC. This encodes CSARDWTTPSGANVLTF.

In its sample, this clonotype was seen once. The chain links TRBV10-3 to TRBJ1-5, with no clear D. Per germline, CDR1 ENHRY and CDR2 SYGVKD. V lost 3 bases and J lost 4, with 7 bases in between. The CDR3 consists of 13 residues. The CDR3: CAISETVNQPQHF. Here the CDR3 DNA reads TGTGCCATCAGTGAAACCGTTAATCAGCCCCAGCATTTT.

Here the CDR3 reads CAISESPAGVFNEQFF. The CDR3 DNA reads TGTGCCATCAGTGAGTCACCCGCGGGAGTCTTCAATGAGCAGTTCTTC. The chain carries TRBV10-3 and TRBJ2-1; TRBD2 aligns across 7 bases. The CDR3 extends over 16 amino acids. Germline V gene data show CDR1 as ENHRY and CDR2 as SYGVKD. V shed 0 bases and J 6 bases; nucleotides not matched to a gene: 8.

The rearrangement joins TRBV20-1 to TRBJ2-7; D unclear. Germline values: CDR1 DFQATT, CDR2 SNEGSKA (reference sequence). The CDR3 runs to 13 residues. Trimming removed 1 base at V and 2 bases at J, with 9 bases between. CDR3 DNA sequence: TGCAGTGCTAGAGTCCCGCTTACCTACGAGCAGTACTTC. Translated: CSARVPLTYEQYF.

The chain carries TRBV7-2 and TRBJ2-1; 11 nucleotides agree with TRBD2. Germline V CDR1 and CDR2: SGHTA, FQGNSA. J was trimmed by 7 bases and V by 5 bases; bases with no gene match: 13. The CDR3 contains 17 residues. The CDR3 spells CASSPRLAGKRGNEQFF. The CDR3 nucleotides are TGTGCCAGCAGCCCCAGACTAGCGGGGAAAAGAGGTAATGAGCAGTTCTTC.

There are a few counts of this clonotype. The V and J genes are TRBV9 and TRBJ2-7, with no clear D. The germline V gene has CDR1 SGDLS and CDR2 YYNGEE. V gave up 0 bases and J gave up 0 bases, with 7 bases separating them. This CDR3 has 14 amino acids. This CDR3 reads CASSVGAGSYEQYF. The CDR3 DNA sequence: TGTGCCAGCAGCGTAGGGGCAGGCTCCTACGAGCAGTACTTC.

The J gene is TRBJ1-1, the V gene TRBV6-1; 7 bases are a match to TRBD1. Germline trimming cut 9 bases from V and 3 bases from J; bases unmatched to any gene: 19. Germline CDR1 reads MNHNS; CDR2 reads SASEGT. The length of the CDR3 is 17 residues. CDR3 amino acids: CASTDRKGRPADTEAFF. The CDR3 nucleotides are TGTGCCAGTACGGACAGGAAGGGTCGGCCGGCGGACACTGAAGCTTTCTTT.

The chain couples TRBV2 to TRBJ1-2; no firm D call. The CDR3 consists of 13 residues. V was pared by 4 bases and J by 3 bases, with 9 bases between. CDR1 and CDR2 (germline): SNHLY, FYNNEI. The chain's CDR3 is CASSGLEDYGYTF. CDR3 nucleotide sequence: TGTGCCAGCAGTGGTCTGGAGGACTATGGCTACACCTTC.

This clonotype was seen only a few times. The rearrangement joins TRBV5-1 to TRBJ2-3, with a weak D call TRBD2 (5 bases). The germline gives CDR1 SGHRS, CDR2 YFSETQ. The CDR3 has 13 amino acids. V lost 5 bases to trimming and J lost 5 bases, with 12 bases between them. The CDR3 bases are TGCGCCAGCAGTCGAGGGAGTGGAGATACGCAGTATTTT. It codes for CASSRGSGDTQYF.

This clonotype came up once. V gene TRBV7-6 combines with J gene TRBJ1-4; D remains ambiguous. CDR3 size: 17 residues. Trimming cost V 0 bases and J 6 bases, with 17 bases left between them. CDR1 is SGHVS, CDR2 FNYEAQ, per germline. CDR3 sequence: CASSLAPFVRLDEKLFF. The CDR3 nucleotides read TGTGCCAGCAGCTTAGCCCCGTTCGTGAGATTGGATGAAAAACTGTTTTTT.

The chain carries TRBV12-3 or TRBV12-4 and TRBJ1-4; 7 nucleotides match TRBD1. CDR3 length: 14 residues. Trimming at V came to 6 bases and at J to 5 bases, leaving 6 bases not matched to a gene. In nucleotides, the CDR3 is TGTGCCAGCAGCCTCGACAGGGCAAATGAAAAACTGTTTTTT. Translating gives CASSLDRANEKLFF.

The genes are TRBV10-3 and TRBJ1-3, with TRBD1 as a possible D gene (5 bases). This CDR3 has 14 residues. Trimming shortened V by 3 bases and J by 2 bases, and 8 bases separated the two germline ends. Germline V gene sequence: CDR1 ENHRY, CDR2 SYGVKD. In DNA form, the CDR3 reads TGTGCCATCAGTGATGGGGCAACTGGAAACACCATATATTTT. Its protein product is CAISDGATGNTIYF.

In its sample, this clonotype was seen a few times. V usage is TRBV6-5 and J usage is TRBJ1-2; no clear D gene. This CDR3 comprises 13 residues. Germline loops: CDR1 MNHEY, CDR2 SVGAGI. V was cut by 2 bases and J by 4 bases, with 8 bases left in between. This CDR3 reads CASSYKGLYGYTF. CDR3 DNA: TGTGCCAGCAGTTACAAAGGCCTCTATGGCTACACCTTC.

This clonotype was counted between two and nine times. V is TRBV6-2 or TRBV6-3 and J is TRBJ1-2; no clear D. Trimming took off 6 bases at V and 8 bases at J, with 13 bases between the two ends. Per the germline V gene, CDR1 is MNHEY and CDR2 is SVGEGT. This CDR3 region has 12 residues. The CDR3 nucleotides read TGTGCCAGCAGCGACTTCTCCGTGGGCTACACCTTC. It encodes CASSDFSVGYTF.

This clonotype was seen only a few times. The chain is built from TRBV28 and TRBJ2-3; D not certain. Germline values: CDR1 MDHEN, CDR2 SYDVKM. The CDR3 has 15 amino acids. V was trimmed by 6 bases and J by 0 bases, leaving 13 bases between them. In nucleotides, the CDR3 is TGTGCCAGCAGCCCCTACGTGATAAGCACAGATACGCAGTATTTT. It is translated as CASSPYVISTDTQYF.

V is TRBV14 and J is TRBJ1-2; D remains unclear. The V end lost 1 base, the J end lost 9 bases, and 12 bases lay between the germline ends. Germline CDR1 is SGHDN and CDR2 is FVKESK. CDR3 length equals 13 residues. CDR3 region: CASSQGGERSYTF. CDR3 coding DNA: TGTGCCAGCAGCCAAGGTGGGGAGAGGAGCTACACCTTC. Full variable domain (remainder filled in from reference TRBV14 and TRBJ1-2): EAGVTQFPSHSVIEKGQTVTLRCDPISGHDNLYWYRRVMGKEIKFLLHFVKESKQDESGMPNNRFLAERTGGTYSTLKVQPAELEDSGVYFCASSQGGERSYTFGSGTRLTVV.

The V call is TRBV6-6, the J call TRBJ2-5, with 8 nucleotides matching TRBD2. The CDR3 has 15 residues. CDR1 is MNHNY and CDR2 is SVGAGI in the germline V gene (reference sequence). V lost 5 bases to trimming and J lost 4 bases; unmatched junction nucleotides: 9. The CDR3 bases are TGTGCCAGCAGTAGGGGACTAGGGGTTGCAGAGACCCAGTACTTC. It is translated as CASSRGLGVAETQYF.

The V and J genes are TRBV15 and TRBJ2-3; perhaps TRBD2 as D (5 bases). The CDR3 is made up of 16 amino acids. CDR1 and CDR2 (germline): LNHNV, YYDKDF (reference sequence). Trimming cost V 5 bases and J 5 bases, with 20 bases left between them. This chain's CDR3 is CATSLGGVLGKDTQYF. CDR3 nucleotides: TGTGCCACCAGCCTCGGAGGAGTCCTCGGTAAAGATACGCAGTATTTT.

V is TRBV13 and J is TRBJ2-5, with 11 bases matching TRBD2. Germline V gene sequence: CDR1 PRHDT, CDR2 FYEKMQ (reference sequence). V shed 7 bases, J shed 3 bases, and the junction held 4 bases outside the gene matches. The CDR3 runs 14 residues. This CDR3 reads CASTLGLAEETQYF. The CDR3 bases are TGTGCCAGCACCCTGGGACTAGCGGAAGAGACCCAGTACTTC.

V usage is TRBV29-1 and J usage is TRBJ2-3, with D perhaps TRBD2 (8 bases). In germline, CDR1 is SQVTM, CDR2 ANQGSEA. This CDR3 is 20 amino acids long. The CDR3 DNA reads TGCAACGGTGAGGGACAGTCCATAGCGGGACTCGCAGGGGGCACAGATACGCAGTATTTT. Encoded protein: CNGEGQSIAGLAGGTDTQYF.

The CDR3 DNA reads as TGTGCCAGCAGTCCTCCGGGACAGGGCACAGAGACCCAGTACTTC. Its translation: CASSPPGQGTETQYF. The rearrangement joins TRBV2 to TRBJ2-5; 9 bases are shared with TRBD1. The V gene's germline CDR1 is SNHLY and CDR2 FYNNEI. This CDR3 has 15 residues. With 5 bases clipped from V and 4 bases from J, the junction kept 8 bases outside the gene matches.

The rearrangement uses TRBV4-3 and TRBJ2-3; 7 nucleotides line up with TRBD1. The CDR3 has 15 amino acids. Per germline, CDR1 LGHNA and CDR2 YSLEER. V lost 1 base to trimming and J lost 4 bases; unmatched junction nucleotides: 5. CDR3 sequence: CASSQAPGQPDTQYF. As DNA, the CDR3 is TGCGCCAGCAGCCAAGCCCCGGGACAGCCAGATACGCAGTATTTT.